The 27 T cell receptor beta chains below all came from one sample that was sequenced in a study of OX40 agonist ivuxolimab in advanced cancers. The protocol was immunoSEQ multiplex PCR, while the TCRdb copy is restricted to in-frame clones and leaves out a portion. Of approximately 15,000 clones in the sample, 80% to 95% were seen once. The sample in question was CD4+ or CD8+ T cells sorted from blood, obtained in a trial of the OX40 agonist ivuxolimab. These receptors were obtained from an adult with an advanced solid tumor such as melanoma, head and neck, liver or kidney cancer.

The CDR3 reads CASSSGRALYQETQYF. The CDR3 DNA reads as TGTGCCAGCAGTAGCGGGAGGGCCTTATACCAAGAGACCCAGTACTTC. The gene calls are TRBV25-1 and TRBJ2-5; 10 nucleotides agree with TRBD2. Germline V gives CDR1 MGHDK, CDR2 SYGVNS. The CDR3 is made up of 16 amino acids. The V and J ends lost 5 bases and 0 bases, in that order; junction bases with no gene match: 6.

CDR3 sequence (DNA): TGTGCCAGCAGCGCGGGACGGTACAATGAGCAGTTCTTC. Amino acid sequence: CASSAGRYNEQFF. The chain employs TRBV9 and TRBJ2-1; D tentatively reads TRBD1 or TRBD2 (5 bases each). Germline V gives CDR1 SGDLS, CDR2 YYNGEE. This CDR3 is built from 13 residues. V lost 3 bases, J lost 4 bases, and 8 bases lay in between. Using reference TRBV9 and TRBJ2-1 for the parts outside the CDR3, the full variable domain is DSGVTQTPKHLITATGQRVTLRCSPRSGDLSVYWYQQSLDQGLQFLIQYYNGEERAKGNILERFSAQQFPDLHSELNLSSLELGDSALYFCASSAGRYNEQFFGPGTRLTVL.

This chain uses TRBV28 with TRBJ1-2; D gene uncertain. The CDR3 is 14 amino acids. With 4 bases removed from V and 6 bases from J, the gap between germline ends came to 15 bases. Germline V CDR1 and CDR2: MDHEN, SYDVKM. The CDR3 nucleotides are TGTGCCAGCAGTTCTGACGATCGTCTTCATGGCTACACCTTC. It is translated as CASSSDDRLHGYTF.

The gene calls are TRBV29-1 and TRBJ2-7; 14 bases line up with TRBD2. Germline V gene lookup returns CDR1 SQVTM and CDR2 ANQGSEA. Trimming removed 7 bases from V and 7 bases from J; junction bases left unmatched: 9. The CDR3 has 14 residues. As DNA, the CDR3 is TGCAGCGCCGTGACTAGCGGGGGGGCGGGTGAGCAGTACTTC. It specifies CSAVTSGGAGEQYF.

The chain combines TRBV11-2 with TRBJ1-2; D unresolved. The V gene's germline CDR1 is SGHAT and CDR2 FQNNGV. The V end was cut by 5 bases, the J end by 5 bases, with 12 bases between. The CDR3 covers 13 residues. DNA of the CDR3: TGTGCCAGCAGCCCTGGGAGTTCGTATGGCTACACCTTC. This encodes CASSPGSSYGYTF. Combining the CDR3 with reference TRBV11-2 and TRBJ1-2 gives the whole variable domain EAGVAQSPRYKIIEKRQSVAFWCNPISGHATLYWYQQILGQGPKLLIQFQNNGVVDDSQLPKDRFSAERLKGVDSTLKIQPAKLEDSAVYLCASSPGSSYGYTFGSGTRLTVV.

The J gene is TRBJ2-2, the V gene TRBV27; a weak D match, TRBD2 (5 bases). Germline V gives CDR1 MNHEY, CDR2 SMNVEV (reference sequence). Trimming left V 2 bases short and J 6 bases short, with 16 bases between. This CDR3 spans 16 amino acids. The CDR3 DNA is TGTGCCAGCAGTTTAGCAGCGGCAAATCGCGCCGGGGAGCTGTTTTTT. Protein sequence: CASSLAAANRAGELFF.

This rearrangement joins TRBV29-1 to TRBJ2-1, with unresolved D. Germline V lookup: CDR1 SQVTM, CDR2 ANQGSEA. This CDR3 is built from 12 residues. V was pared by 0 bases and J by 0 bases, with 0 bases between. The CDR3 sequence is CSVEDSYNEQFF. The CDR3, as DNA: TGCAGCGTTGAAGACTCCTACAATGAGCAGTTCTTC.

CDR3 region: CASRNESGSSAYEQYF. The CDR3 nucleotides are TGTGCCAGCAGGAACGAAAGCGGGAGTTCGGCCTACGAGCAGTACTTC. J is TRBJ2-7 and V is TRBV28, with 8 bases that match TRBD2. The CDR3 is 16 amino acids. The germline V gene encodes CDR1 MDHEN and CDR2 SYDVKM. Trimming at V came to 6 bases and at J to 2 bases, leaving 12 bases not matched to a gene.

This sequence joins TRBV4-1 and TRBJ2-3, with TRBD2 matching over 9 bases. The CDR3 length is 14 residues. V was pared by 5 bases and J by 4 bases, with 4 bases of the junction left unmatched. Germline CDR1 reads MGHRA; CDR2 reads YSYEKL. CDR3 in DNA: TGCGCCAGCAGCTGGGCGGGAGGGGCAGATACGCAGTATTTT. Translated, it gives CASSWAGGADTQYF.

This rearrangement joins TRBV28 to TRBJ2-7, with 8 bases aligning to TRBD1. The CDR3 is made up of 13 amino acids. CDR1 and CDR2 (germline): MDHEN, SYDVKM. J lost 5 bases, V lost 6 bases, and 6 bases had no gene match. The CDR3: CASSPGGVHEQYF. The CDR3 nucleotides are TGTGCCAGCAGCCCAGGGGGCGTCCACGAGCAGTACTTC.

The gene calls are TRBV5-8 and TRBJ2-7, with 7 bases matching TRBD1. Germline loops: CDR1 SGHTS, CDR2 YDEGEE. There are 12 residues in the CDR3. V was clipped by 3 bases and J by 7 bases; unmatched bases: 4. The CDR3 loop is CASSWTGFEQYF. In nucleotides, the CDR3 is TGTGCCAGCAGCTGGACAGGATTTGAGCAGTACTTC.

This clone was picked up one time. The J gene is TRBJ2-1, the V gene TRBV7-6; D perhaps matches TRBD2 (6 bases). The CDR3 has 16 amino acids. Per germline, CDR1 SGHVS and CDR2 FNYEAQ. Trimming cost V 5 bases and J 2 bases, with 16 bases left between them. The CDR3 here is CASSPFSGPPYNEQFF. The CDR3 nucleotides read TGTGCCAGCAGCCCATTTAGCGGCCCTCCCTACAATGAGCAGTTCTTC.

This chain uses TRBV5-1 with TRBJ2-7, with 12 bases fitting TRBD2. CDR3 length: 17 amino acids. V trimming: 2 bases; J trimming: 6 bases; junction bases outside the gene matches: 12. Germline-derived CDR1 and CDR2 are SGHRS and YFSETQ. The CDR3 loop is CASSFTLAGGSLAEQYF. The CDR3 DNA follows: TGCGCCAGCAGCTTTACACTAGCGGGGGGCTCCTTGGCCGAGCAGTACTTC. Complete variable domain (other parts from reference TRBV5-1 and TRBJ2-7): KAGVTQTPRYLIKTRGQQVTLSCSPISGHRSVSWYQQTPGQGLQFLFEYFSETQRNKGNFPGRFSGRQFSNSRSEMNVSTLELGDSALYLCASSFTLAGGSLAEQYFGPGTRLTVT.

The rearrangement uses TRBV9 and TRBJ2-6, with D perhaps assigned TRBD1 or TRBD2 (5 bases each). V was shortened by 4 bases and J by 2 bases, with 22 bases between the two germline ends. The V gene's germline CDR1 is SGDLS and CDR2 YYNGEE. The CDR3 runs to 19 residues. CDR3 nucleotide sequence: TGTGCCAGCAGCTACATCACAGGCCCGAGGGTTCCTGGGGCCAACGTCCTGACTTTC. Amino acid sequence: CASSYITGPRVPGANVLTF.

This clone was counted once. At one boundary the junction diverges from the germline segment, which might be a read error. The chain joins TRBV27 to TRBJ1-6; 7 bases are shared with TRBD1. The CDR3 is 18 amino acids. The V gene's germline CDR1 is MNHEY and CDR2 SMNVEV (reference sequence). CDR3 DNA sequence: TGTGCCAGCAGTCCCCAAGGACTCAAGACAGGGTATAGTTCACCCCTCCACTTT. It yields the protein CASSPQGLKTGYSSPLHF.

CDR3 sequence reads: CASSFLQGNTEAFF. In nucleotides, the CDR3 is TGTGCCAGCAGCTTCCTACAGGGGAACACTGAAGCTTTCTTT. This chain links TRBV11-3 with TRBJ1-1, with D maybe TRBD1 (6 bases). CDR1 is SGHNT and CDR2 is YENEEA in the germline V gene. The CDR3 consists of 14 residues. V lost 3 bases, J lost 1 base, and 9 bases lay in between. Supplemented by reference TRBV11-3 and TRBJ1-1, the full variable domain reads EAGVVQSPRYKIIEKKQPVAFWCNPISGHNTLYWYLQNLGQGPELLIRYENEEAVDDSQLPKDRFSAERLKGVDSTLKIQPAELGDSAVYLCASSFLQGNTEAFFGQGTRLTVV.

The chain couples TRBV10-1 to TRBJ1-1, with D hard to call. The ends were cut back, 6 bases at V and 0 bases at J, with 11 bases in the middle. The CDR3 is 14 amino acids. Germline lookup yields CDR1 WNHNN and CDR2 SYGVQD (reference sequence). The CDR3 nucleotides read TGCGCCAGCAGCCCGACTTCGATGAACACTGAAGCTTTCTTT. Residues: CASSPTSMNTEAFF.

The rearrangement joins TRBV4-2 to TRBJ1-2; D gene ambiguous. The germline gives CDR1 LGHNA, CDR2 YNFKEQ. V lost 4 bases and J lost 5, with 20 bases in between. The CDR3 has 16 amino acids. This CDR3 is CASSPDGFDTGYGYTF. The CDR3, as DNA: TGTGCCAGCAGCCCAGATGGGTTCGACACGGGGTATGGCTACACCTTC.

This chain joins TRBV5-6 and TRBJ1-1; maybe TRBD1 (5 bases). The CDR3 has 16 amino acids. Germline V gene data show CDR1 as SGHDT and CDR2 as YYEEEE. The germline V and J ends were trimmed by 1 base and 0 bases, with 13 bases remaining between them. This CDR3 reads CASSLYTGAMNTEAFF. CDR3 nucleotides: TGTGCCAGCAGCTTGTACACTGGGGCTATGAACACTGAAGCTTTCTTT. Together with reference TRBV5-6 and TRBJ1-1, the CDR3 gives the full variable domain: DAGVTQSPTHLIKTRGQQVTLRCSPKSGHDTVSWYQQALGQGPQFIFQYYEEEERQRGNFPDRFSGHQFPNYSSELNVNALLLGDSALYLCASSLYTGAMNTEAFFGQGTRLTVV.

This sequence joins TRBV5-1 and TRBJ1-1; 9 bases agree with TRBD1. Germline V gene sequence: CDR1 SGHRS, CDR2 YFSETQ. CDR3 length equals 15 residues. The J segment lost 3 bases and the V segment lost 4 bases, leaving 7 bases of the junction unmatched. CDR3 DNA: TGCGCCAGCAGCCCTCGACAGGGGGGGGACACTGAAGCTTTCTTT. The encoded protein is CASSPRQGGDTEAFF.

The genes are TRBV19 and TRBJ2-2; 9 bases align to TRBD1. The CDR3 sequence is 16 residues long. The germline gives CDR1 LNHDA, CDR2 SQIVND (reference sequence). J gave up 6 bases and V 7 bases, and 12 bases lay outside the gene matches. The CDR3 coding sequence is TGTGCCAGTAAAAAGGGTTGGACAGGGGTTGCCGGGGAGCTGTTTTTT. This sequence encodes CASKKGWTGVAGELFF.

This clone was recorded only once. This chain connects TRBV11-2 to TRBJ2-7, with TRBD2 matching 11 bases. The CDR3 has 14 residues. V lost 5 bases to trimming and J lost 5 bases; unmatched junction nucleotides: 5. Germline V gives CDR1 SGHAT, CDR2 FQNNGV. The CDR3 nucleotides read TGTGCCAGCAGCGTGACTAGCGGGATCGACGAGCAGTACTTC. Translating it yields CASSVTSGIDEQYF.

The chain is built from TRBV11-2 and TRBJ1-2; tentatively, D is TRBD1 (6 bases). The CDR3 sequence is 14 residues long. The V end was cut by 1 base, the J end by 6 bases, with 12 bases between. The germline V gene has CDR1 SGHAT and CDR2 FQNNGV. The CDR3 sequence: CASSLGQGSDGYTF. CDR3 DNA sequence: TGTGCCAGCAGCTTAGGGCAGGGGAGCGATGGCTACACCTTC. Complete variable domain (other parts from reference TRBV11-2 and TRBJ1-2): EAGVAQSPRYKIIEKRQSVAFWCNPISGHATLYWYQQILGQGPKLLIQFQNNGVVDDSQLPKDRFSAERLKGVDSTLKIQPAKLEDSAVYLCASSLGQGSDGYTFGSGTRLTVV.

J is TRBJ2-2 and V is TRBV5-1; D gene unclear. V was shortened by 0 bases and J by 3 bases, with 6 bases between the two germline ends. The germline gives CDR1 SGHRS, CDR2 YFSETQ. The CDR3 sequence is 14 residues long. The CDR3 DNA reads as TGCGCCAGCAGCTTGGTAGTGGACACCGGGGAGCTGTTTTTT. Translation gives CASSLVVDTGELFF. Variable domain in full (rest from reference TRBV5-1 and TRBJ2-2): KAGVTQTPRYLIKTRGQQVTLSCSPISGHRSVSWYQQTPGQGLQFLFEYFSETQRNKGNFPGRFSGRQFSNSRSEMNVSTLELGDSALYLCASSLVVDTGELFFGEGSRLTVL.

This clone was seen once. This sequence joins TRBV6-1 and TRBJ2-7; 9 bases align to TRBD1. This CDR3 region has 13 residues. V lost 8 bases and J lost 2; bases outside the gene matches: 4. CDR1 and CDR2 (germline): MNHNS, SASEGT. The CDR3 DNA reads TGTGCCAGCTGGGGACAGGGTCCCTACGAGCAGTACTTC. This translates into CASWGQGPYEQYF.

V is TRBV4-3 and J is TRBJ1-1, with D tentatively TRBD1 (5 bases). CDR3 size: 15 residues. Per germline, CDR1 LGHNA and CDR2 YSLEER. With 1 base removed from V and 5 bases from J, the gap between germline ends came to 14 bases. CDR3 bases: TGCGCCAGCAGCCAAGGGCAGGGAGTTGGAACTGAAGCTTTCTTT. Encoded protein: CASSQGQGVGTEAFF.

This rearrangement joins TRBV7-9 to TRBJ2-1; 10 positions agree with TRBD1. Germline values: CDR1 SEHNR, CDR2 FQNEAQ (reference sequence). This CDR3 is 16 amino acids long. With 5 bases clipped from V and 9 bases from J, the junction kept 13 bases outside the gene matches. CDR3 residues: CASSRRSRQGAGEQFF. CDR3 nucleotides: TGTGCCAGCAGCCGCCGGTCCCGACAGGGGGCGGGTGAGCAGTTCTTC.